This is a list of T cell receptor beta chains from one sample in a study of blood T cell repertoires in COVID-19. Method: immunoSEQ multiplex PCR; TCRdb's copy keeps in-frame clones and lacks some. This sample has hundreds of thousands of clones; roughly 86% occur once, and the top ten carry around 1.6%. Source material: PBMCs or T cells enriched from blood (not recorded which). These TCRs come from a woman in her forties or fifties who had recovered from COVID-19. Each CDR3 is given with its conserved first and last residue. A D gene is named only where the DNA matches it firmly. Expanded clones get a size class; other rows say once, few or many, or leave the size out.

J | V | D | size | CDR3 | DNA
TRBJ2-1 | TRBV6-1 | TRBD2 | . | CASSELAGVPNEQFF | TGTGCCAGCAGTGAATTAGCGGGAGTCCCCAATGAGCAGTTCTTC
TRBJ2-1 | TRBV18 | . | . | CASSPKVRGSYNEQFF | TGTGCCAGCTCACCAAAGGTACGGGGGTCCTACAATGAGCAGTTCTTC
TRBJ1-5 | TRBV2 | . | once | CASSFQGSNQPQHF | TGTGCCAGCAGTTTTCAGGGGAGCAATCAGCCCCAGCATTTT
TRBJ2-7 | TRBV27 | . | few | CASSFRSEQYF | TGTGCCAGCAGTTTTCGGTCCGAGCAGTACTTC
TRBJ2-7 | TRBV18 | TRBD2 | . | CASSPGLAGGSHEQYF | TGTGCCAGCTCACCGGGACTAGCGGGAGGTTCCCACGAGCAGTACTTC
TRBJ2-1 | TRBV15 | . | . | CATSRAGVTYNEQFF | TGTGCCACCAGCAGAGCGGGAGTAACCTACAATGAGCAGTTCTTC
TRBJ2-5 | TRBV6-2/TRBV6-3 | TRBD2 | . | CASSSAGTRGETQYF | TGTGCCAGCAGTTCCGCCGGGACTAGGGGGGAGACCCAGTACTTC
TRBJ1-1 | TRBV18 | . | . | CASSPPHRANTEAFF | TGTGCCAGCTCACCACCGCACAGGGCGAACACTGAAGCTTTCTTT
TRBJ2-5 | TRBV11-2 | . | . | CASSSYSTDQETQYF | TGTGCCAGCAGCTCCTATTCGACAGATCAAGAGACCCAGTACTTC
TRBJ1-1 | TRBV7-3 | . | . | CASSLNRELEVFF | TGTGCCAGCAGCTTAAACAGGGAGCTTGAAGTATTCTTT
TRBJ1-6 | TRBV5-1 | TRBD1 | . | CASSPRTGGNSPLHF | TGCGCCAGCAGCCCACGGACAGGGGGGAATTCACCCCTCCACTTT
TRBJ1-5 | TRBV5-6 | . | . | CASSFGTPYSNQPQHF | TGTGCCAGCAGCTTCGGGACACCATATAGCAATCAGCCCCAGCATTTT
TRBJ1-2 | TRBV28 | . | few | CASSLYAGRNYGYTF | TGTGCCAGCAGTTTATATGCAGGCCGAAACTATGGCTACACCTTC
TRBJ1-2 | TRBV9 | . | . | CASSVVGEDYGYTF | TGTGCCAGCAGCGTAGTCGGGGAGGACTATGGCTACACCTTC
TRBJ2-5 | TRBV7-9 | TRBD1 | . | CASIQGGTGVETQYF | TGTGCCAGCATCCAAGGGGGGACAGGGGTAGAGACCCAGTACTTC
TRBJ2-7 | TRBV7-2 | TRBD1 | . | CASSVGTGPYEQYF | TGTGCCAGCAGCGTTGGGACAGGCCCCTACGAGCAGTACTTC
TRBJ2-7 | TRBV28 | TRBD1 | . | CASSLGQGPYEQYF | TGTGCCAGCAGCCTGGGACAGGGACCCTACGAGCAGTACTTC
TRBJ2-5 | TRBV3-1/TRBV3-2 | . | . | CASSQDRAGPQETQYF | TGTGCCAGCAGCCAAGATCGGGCGGGGCCCCAAGAGACCCAGTACTTC
TRBJ1-2 | TRBV10-2 | . | . | CASSRDPGGYGYTF | TGCGCCAGCAGTCGGGACCCCGGGGGGTATGGCTACACCTTC
TRBJ1-2 | TRBV4-3 | . | . | CASSQGTGGANYGYTF | TGCGCCAGCAGCCAGGGGACGGGAGGTGCTAACTATGGCTACACCTTC
TRBJ1-1 | TRBV7-3 | . | . | CASSPRGSHTEAFF | TGTGCCAGCAGCCCAAGGGGGAGCCACACTGAAGCTTTCTTT
TRBJ1-1 | TRBV4-1 | . | . | CASSQGTTQFGLTFF | TGCGCCAGCAGCCAAGGGACAACCCAATTTGGGTTGACTTTCTTT
TRBJ2-1 | TRBV24-1 | . | . | CATSKGAYNEQFF | TGTGCCACCAGCAAAGGAGCTTACAATGAGCAGTTCTTC
TRBJ1-1 | TRBV6-5 | . | . | CASRQYLNTEAFF | TGTGCCAGCCGACAGTACCTGAACACTGAAGCTTTCTTT
TRBJ1-1 | TRBV10-3 | TRBD1 | . | CAISGTGTGDTEAFF | TGTGCCATCAGTGGGACCGGGACAGGGGACACTGAAGCTTTCTTT
TRBJ2-5 | TRBV9 | TRBD1 | few | CASSIQGTQETQYF | TGTGCCAGCAGCATACAGGGGACCCAAGAGACCCAGTACTTC
TRBJ2-3 | TRBV5-1 | . | few | CASSLSPSGTDTQYF | TGCGCCAGCAGCTTGTCTCCCAGCGGAACAGATACGCAGTATTTT
TRBJ2-3 | TRBV2 | TRBD1 | . | CARSDRGGTDTQYF | TGTGCCAGATCAGACAGGGGAGGCACAGATACGCAGTATTTT
TRBJ1-2 | TRBV7-3 | . | . | CASSLTGGTNYGYTF | TGTGCCAGCAGCTTAACTGGCGGGACTAACTATGGCTACACCTTC